This T cell receptor beta chain was sequenced in a study of T cells after yellow fever vaccination. Notes on the study in general: Any FACS-sorted repertoire could hold abundant clonotypes that contaminate it from the bulk population.

TCRdb reprocessed the 5' RACE reads with MiXCR, giving one entry per CDR3 protein. The profile shows about 160,000 distinct CDR3 sequences, less than 9% of them singletons. This clonotype has just a few counts. What it binds is unknown. V dropped 5 bases and J dropped 4 bases, with 11 bases sitting between them. Germline CDR1 is SEHNR and CDR2 is FQNEAQ (reference sequence). The CDR3 sequence is 13 residues long. J is TRBJ1-1 and V is TRBV7-9; D remains ambiguous. The clonotype was recovered from a man aged 18 to 35 who received the YFV17D yellow fever vaccine. Sample: CD4+ T cells sorted from PBMCs, taken more than 4 days after the first yellow fever vaccination. CDR3 sequence (DNA): TGTGCCAGCAGCCAACTAGAGGGCACTGAAGCTTTCTTT. Amino acid sequence: CASSQLEGTEAFF.